Detailed here is one TCR beta chain. The sample is drawn from a study of blood T cell repertoires in COVID-19. In the source study's methods: By means of reference gene primer amplification, nucleated cell counts were estimated. The protocol was immunoSEQ multiplex PCR, while the TCRdb copy is restricted to in-frame clones and leaves out a portion. The V and J calls and clone size were taken over from that table, and D and trimming were inferred from the DNA. The repertoire holds 100,000 to 120,000 clones, with about 85% as singletons. In germline, CDR1 is GTSNPN, CDR2 SVGIG (reference sequence). Trimming removed 2 bases from V and 4 bases from J, with 5 bases in between. This CDR3 region has 11 residues.

This chain uses TRBV30 with TRBJ1-2; D uncertain. Sequenced input: peripheral blood. The receptor's source is a human donor in a cohort sampled during active COVID-19. The CDR3 bases are TGTGCCTGGAGTCGCAGCTATGGCTACACCTTC. Protein sequence: CAWSRSYGYTF.